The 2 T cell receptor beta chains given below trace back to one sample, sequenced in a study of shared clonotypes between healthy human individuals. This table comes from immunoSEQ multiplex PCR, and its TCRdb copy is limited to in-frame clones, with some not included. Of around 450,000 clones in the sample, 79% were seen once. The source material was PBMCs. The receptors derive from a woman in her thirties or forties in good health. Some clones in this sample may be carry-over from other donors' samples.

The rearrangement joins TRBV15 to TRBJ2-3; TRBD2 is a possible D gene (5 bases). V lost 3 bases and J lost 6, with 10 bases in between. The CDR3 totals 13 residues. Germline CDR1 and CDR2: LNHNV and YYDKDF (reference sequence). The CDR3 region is CATSRVGMDTQYF. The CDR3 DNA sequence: TGTGCCACCAGCAGGGTCGGGATGGATACGCAGTATTTT.

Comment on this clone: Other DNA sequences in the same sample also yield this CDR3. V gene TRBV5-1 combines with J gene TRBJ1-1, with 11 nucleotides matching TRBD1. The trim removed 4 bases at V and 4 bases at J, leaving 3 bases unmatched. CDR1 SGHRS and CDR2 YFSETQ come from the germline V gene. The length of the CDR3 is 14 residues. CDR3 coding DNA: TGCGCCAGCAGCCCCGGGACAGGGGGCACTGAAGCTTTCTTT. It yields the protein CASSPGTGGTEAFF. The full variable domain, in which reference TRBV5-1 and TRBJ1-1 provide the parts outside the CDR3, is KAGVTQTPRYLIKTRGQQVTLSCSPISGHRSVSWYQQTPGQGLQFLFEYFSETQRNKGNFPGRFSGRQFSNSRSEMNVSTLELGDSALYLCASSPGTGGTEAFFGQGTRLTVV.